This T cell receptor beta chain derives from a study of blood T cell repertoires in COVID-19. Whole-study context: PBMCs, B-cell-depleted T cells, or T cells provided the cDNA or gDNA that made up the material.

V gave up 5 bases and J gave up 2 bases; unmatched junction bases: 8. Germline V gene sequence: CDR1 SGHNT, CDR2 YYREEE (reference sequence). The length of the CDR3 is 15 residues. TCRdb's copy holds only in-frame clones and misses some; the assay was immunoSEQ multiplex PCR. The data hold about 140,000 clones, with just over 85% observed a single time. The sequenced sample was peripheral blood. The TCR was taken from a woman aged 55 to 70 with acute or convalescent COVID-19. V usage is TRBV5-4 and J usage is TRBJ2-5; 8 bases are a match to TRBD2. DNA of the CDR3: TGTGCCAGCAGTAAGACTATAGCGGGGCAAGAGACCCAGTACTTC. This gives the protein CASSKTIAGQETQYF.